What follows are 21 T cell receptor beta chains derived from one specimen sequenced in a study of T cell changes during pregnancy in multiple sclerosis. This table comes from immunoSEQ multiplex PCR, and its TCRdb copy is limited to in-frame clones, with some not included. The data show around 36,000 clones, more than 80% seen once. The sequencing here drew on peripheral blood, taken before pregnancy. These receptors came from a female donor with multiple sclerosis, enrolled in a pregnancy study.

CDR3 nucleotides: TGTGCCAGCTCTCCGGGACTTGGTTCCTACGAGCAGTACTTC. This gives the protein CASSPGLGSYEQYF. The chain links TRBV18 to TRBJ2-7, with a tentative D call TRBD2 (6 bases). The CDR3 covers 14 residues. V dropped 6 bases and J dropped 1 base, with 13 bases sitting between them. Germline CDR1 is KGHSH and CDR2 is LQKENI.

This chain uses TRBV9 with TRBJ2-7; D may be TRBD1 (6 bases). Per germline, CDR1 SGDLS and CDR2 YYNGEE. The V gene lost 0 bases and the J gene lost 0 bases, with 13 bases spanning the gap. The length of the CDR3 is 16 residues. This CDR3 reads CASSVGGGYPSYEQYF. The CDR3 nucleotides are TGTGCCAGCAGCGTAGGTGGGGGCTACCCCTCCTACGAGCAGTACTTC.

This chain joins TRBV19 and TRBJ2-7; 7 bases fit TRBD2. Losses at the gene ends were 5 bases for V and 7 bases for J; bases not matched to a gene: 14. The CDR3 consists of 15 residues. CDR1 and CDR2 from the germline V gene are LNHDA and SQIVND (reference sequence). The CDR3, as DNA: TGTGCCAGTAGTTTTTTAGGCGGGAGTAGTAGAGAGCAGTACTTC. Translated: CASSFLGGSSREQYF.

The rearrangement links TRBV18 to TRBJ1-3, with a tentative D call TRBD1 (6 bases). The V end lost 2 bases, the J end lost 0 bases, and 11 bases lay between the germline ends. Germline CDR1 KGHSH, CDR2 LQKENI. The CDR3 length is 16 residues. CDR3 amino acids: CASSPMQGISGNTIYF. For the CDR3, the DNA is TGTGCCAGCTCACCAATGCAGGGGATCTCTGGAAACACCATATATTTT.

This clone was recorded only once. The junction and the germline gene differ at one end; a read error may be behind it. The V call is TRBV5-8, the J call TRBJ2-1; 11 nucleotides agree with TRBD2. The CDR3 contains 15 residues. The germline V gene encodes CDR1 SGHTS and CDR2 YDEGEE. CDR3 sequence (DNA): TGTGCCGGCAGCCCAGGGACTAGCGGATACAATGAGCAGTTCTTC. Translation: CAGSPGTSGYNEQFF.

The V and J genes are TRBV12-1 and TRBJ2-1; the table names TRBD2, a call not compared with the DNA. TRBV12-1 has pseudogene status. This CDR3 is built from 19 residues. The DNA for the CDR3 is TGTGCCAGCAGCTTTATCATTCCGTTACCCCGGAGTTTCTACAATGAGCAGTTCTTC. This codes for CASSFIIPLPRSFYNEQFF.

The rearrangement links TRBV29-1 to TRBJ2-3; D not certain. Deletions cut 5 bases from V and 2 bases from J, with 2 bases between. The CDR3 runs to 10 residues. Per germline, CDR1 SQVTM and CDR2 ANQGSEA. CDR3 in DNA: TGCAGCGTTTACACAGATACGCAGTATTTT. Protein: CSVYTDTQYF.

This chain links TRBV6-1 with TRBJ1-4; D may be TRBD1 (6 bases). V was shortened by 4 bases and J by 7 bases, with 22 bases between the two germline ends. This CDR3 has 17 residues. Germline V gene sequence: CDR1 MNHNS, CDR2 SASEGT. In DNA form, the CDR3 reads TGTGCCAGCAGTGTGGGGCCCCGAGGTACAGGGTTTGAAAAACTGTTTTTT. This encodes CASSVGPRGTGFEKLFF.

This clone was seen only once. The V call is TRBV10-3, the J call TRBJ2-3; D is unresolved. The CDR3 sequence is 15 residues long. Between the trimmed V and J ends, which lost 6 bases and 2 bases, there was a span of 15 bases. Per germline, CDR1 ENHRY and CDR2 SYGVKD. The CDR3 sequence is CAIRSDFSSTDTQYF. The CDR3 coding sequence is TGTGCCATCAGATCAGACTTTTCCTCCACAGATACGCAGTATTTT.

This rearrangement joins TRBV5-4 to TRBJ2-2; 9 bases are a match to TRBD2. V shed 4 bases and J 4 bases; nucleotides not matched to a gene: 11. This CDR3 comprises 17 residues. Per germline, CDR1 SGHNT and CDR2 YYREEE (reference sequence). This CDR3 reads CASSRMGTSPSTGELFF. The DNA for the CDR3 is TGTGCCAGCAGCCGAATGGGGACTAGCCCTAGCACCGGGGAGCTGTTTTTT. The full variable domain, completed using reference TRBV5-4 and TRBJ2-2, is ETGVTQSPTHLIKTRGQQVTLRCSSQSGHNTVSWYQQALGQGPQFIFQYYREEENGRGNFPPRFSGLQFPNYSSELNVNALELDDSALYLCASSRMGTSPSTGELFFGEGSRLTVL.

The gene calls are TRBV7-3 and TRBJ2-1; 7 bases agree with TRBD2. Looked up from germline, CDR1 is SGHTA and CDR2 is FQGTGA. The CDR3 loop spans 15 amino acids. V shed 3 bases, J shed 8 bases, and the junction held 10 bases outside the gene matches. CDR3 in DNA: TGTGCCAGCAGCTTCGGGGGACTACTTGGCGATGAGCAGTTCTTC. Its protein product is CASSFGGLLGDEQFF.

This clone was detected only a few times. V usage is TRBV13 and J usage is TRBJ1-2; 8 bases align to TRBD1. CDR3 length equals 13 residues. Looked up from germline, CDR1 is PRHDT and CDR2 is FYEKMQ (reference sequence). V was clipped by 5 bases and J by 8 bases; unmatched bases: 7. The CDR3 DNA reads TGTGCCAGCAGCCTGGACAGGGACGAAGGCTACACCTTC. Translated, it gives CASSLDRDEGYTF.

This chain joins TRBV7-3 and TRBJ2-2; the D is unclear. Germline V lookup: CDR1 SGHTA, CDR2 FQGTGA. The CDR3 has 15 amino acids. The V gene lost 6 bases and the J gene lost 0 bases, with 11 bases spanning the gap. The CDR3 here is CASSSGVANTGELFF. In DNA form, the CDR3 reads TGTGCCAGCAGTTCAGGCGTCGCGAACACCGGGGAGCTGTTTTTT.

This chain links TRBV28 with TRBJ1-5; D is unclear. V lost 7 bases to trimming and J lost 0 bases, with 10 bases between them. There are 14 residues in the CDR3. Germline V gives CDR1 MDHEN, CDR2 SYDVKM. CDR3 sequence reads: CASKLSGSNQPQHF. CDR3 bases: TGTGCCAGCAAACTTTCTGGTAGCAATCAGCCCCAGCATTTT.

A note on this clone: This sample also contains other DNA sequences that code for the same CDR3. V gene TRBV6-4 combines with J gene TRBJ1-2; the D is unclear. Germline V lookup: CDR1 MRHNA, CDR2 SNTAGT. Trimming shortened V by 0 bases and J by 2 bases, and 10 bases separated the two germline ends. The CDR3 consists of 15 residues. The CDR3 here is CASSDSGGPNYGYTF. CDR3 DNA: TGTGCCAGCAGTGACTCGGGAGGTCCCAACTATGGCTACACCTTC.

V usage is TRBV10-1 and J usage is TRBJ2-1, with 10 bases matching TRBD2. In germline, CDR1 is WNHNN, CDR2 SYGVQD (reference sequence). Losses at the gene ends were 4 bases for V and 13 bases for J; bases not matched to a gene: 7. The CDR3 is 13 amino acids. The CDR3 DNA sequence: TGCGCCAGCAGTGGGGTGACTAGCGGGCTACAGTTCTTC. This codes for CASSGVTSGLQFF.

Comments on this clone: The same CDR3 is also encoded by other DNA sequences in this sample. For the CDR3, the DNA is TGCGCCAGCAGCAGCGCTAGCGGCTCCTACAATGAGCAGTTCTTC. It encodes CASSSASGSYNEQFF. V gene TRBV5-1 combines with J gene TRBJ2-1; 7 bases match TRBD2. From germline, CDR1 is SGHRS and CDR2 YFSETQ. The trim removed 4 bases at V and 0 bases at J, leaving 4 bases unmatched. The CDR3 is 15 amino acids.

The rearrangement joins TRBV11-2 to TRBJ1-4, with 8 bases lining up with TRBD1. V lost 4 bases to trimming and J lost 2 bases; unmatched junction nucleotides: 3. This CDR3 has 15 residues. Germline-derived CDR1 and CDR2 are SGHAT and FQNNGV. CDR3 sequence: CASSSTGGTNEKLFF. In DNA, the CDR3 is TGTGCCAGCAGCTCCACAGGGGGGACTAATGAAAAACTGTTTTTT.

As regards this clone: A much larger clone lies one base from this, so it may be a read error. CDR3 coding DNA: TGTGCCAGCAGCCAGGGACAGATGAACACTGAAGCTTTCTTT. This gives the protein CASSQGQMNTEAFF. The V gene is TRBV5-6, the J gene TRBJ1-1, with 7 bases fitting TRBD1. The V segment lost 4 bases and the J segment 0 bases; nucleotides outside the gene matches: 3. The CDR3 covers 14 residues. The germline V gene encodes CDR1 SGHDT and CDR2 YYEEEE. The full variable domain, in which reference TRBV5-6 and TRBJ1-1 provide the parts outside the CDR3, is DAGVTQSPTHLIKTRGQQVTLRCSPKSGHDTVSWYQQALGQGPQFIFQYYEEEERQRGNFPDRFSGHQFPNYSSELNVNALLLGDSALYLCASSQGQMNTEAFFGQGTRLTVV.

The chain has TRBV4-2 and TRBJ2-7; D uncertain. V was shortened by 2 bases and J by 0 bases, with 8 bases between the two germline ends. The V gene's germline CDR1 is LGHNA and CDR2 YNFKEQ. This CDR3 comprises 14 residues. The CDR3 reads CASSQSQTSYEQYF. The DNA of the CDR3 is TGTGCCAGCAGCCAATCACAAACCTCCTACGAGCAGTACTTC.

This clone appeared a single time. The chain has TRBV29-1 and TRBJ2-1, with 11 bases fitting TRBD2. V was pared by 8 bases and J by 6 bases, with 6 bases of the junction left unmatched. The V gene's germline CDR1 is SQVTM and CDR2 ANQGSEA. This CDR3 has 13 amino acids. The DNA of the CDR3 is TGCAGCCTTAAAACTAGCGGGGGCAATGAGCAGTTCTTC. It translates to CSLKTSGGNEQFF.